Listed below are T cell receptor beta chains from one sample, sequenced in a study of blood T cell repertoires in COVID-19. Generated by immunoSEQ multiplex PCR, the TCRdb table keeps only in-frame clones and is missing some. The sample yields some 300,000 clones, about nine tenths seen once. Sequenced: PBMCs or T cells enriched from blood (not recorded which). The receptors come from a woman aged 45-60 years who had been exposed to COVID-19. Both conserved end residues are part of each CDR3. The D gene is left open where the match is weak. The listing skips clone size in some rows; elsewhere it reads once, few, many or a size class.

clone size: NA; V gene: TRBV2; D gene: NA; J gene: TRBJ2-7; CDR3 protein: CASRGGGGLLFEQYF; CDR3 DNA: TGTGCCAGCAGAGGTGGCGGCGGGCTCCTTTTCGAGCAGTACTTC
clone size: NA; V gene: TRBV21-1; D gene: NA; J gene: TRBJ1-5; CDR3 protein: CASSKALWDPAGGSRHQPQHF; CDR3 DNA: TGTGCCAGCAGCAAAGCGCTTTGGGACCCCGCGGGGGGCAGCCGACATCAGCCCCAGCATTTT
clone size: NA; V gene: TRBV19; D gene: NA; J gene: TRBJ2-5; CDR3 protein: CASSTGERETQYF; CDR3 DNA: TGTGCCAGTAGTACCGGTGAGCGGGAGACCCAGTACTTC
clone size: NA; V gene: TRBV11-1; D gene: TRBD1; J gene: TRBJ1-1; CDR3 protein: CASSWGTGVVTEAFF; CDR3 DNA: TGTGCCAGCAGCTGGGGGACAGGGGTGGTCACTGAAGCTTTCTTT
clone size: NA; V gene: TRBV30; D gene: NA; J gene: TRBJ1-1; CDR3 protein: CAWSAGVGVTEAFF; CDR3 DNA: TGTGCCTGGAGTGCGGGGGTAGGGGTGACTGAAGCTTTCTTT
clone size: few; V gene: TRBV5-6; D gene: NA; J gene: TRBJ2-7; CDR3 protein: CASSVLRGAGDEQYF; CDR3 DNA: TGTGCCAGCAGCGTCCTGCGGGGAGCCGGAGACGAGCAGTACTTC
clone size: NA; V gene: TRBV5-6; D gene: TRBD1; J gene: TRBJ1-5; CDR3 protein: CASSLGLNRGSNQPQHF; CDR3 DNA: TGTGCCAGCAGCTTGGGCCTCAACAGGGGTAGCAATCAGCCCCAGCATTTT
clone size: NA; V gene: TRBV6-1; D gene: NA; J gene: TRBJ2-7; CDR3 protein: CASSELGAGEQYF; CDR3 DNA: TGTGCCAGCAGTGAGCTGGGGGCGGGCGAGCAGTACTTC
clone size: NA; V gene: TRBV11-2; D gene: NA; J gene: TRBJ1-1; CDR3 protein: CASRRGLNTEAFF; CDR3 DNA: TGTGCCAGCAGACGAGGGCTGAACACTGAAGCTTTCTTT
clone size: NA; V gene: TRBV2; D gene: NA; J gene: TRBJ2-3; CDR3 protein: CASLADRTDTQYF; CDR3 DNA: TGTGCCAGCTTAGCGGATCGCACAGATACGCAGTATTTT
clone size: NA; V gene: TRBV5-1; D gene: TRBD2; J gene: TRBJ2-3; CDR3 protein: CASRIRGTSGARTDTQYF; CDR3 DNA: TGCGCCAGCAGAATTAGGGGGACTAGCGGGGCTCGCACAGATACGCAGTATTTT
clone size: NA; V gene: TRBV27; D gene: TRBD1; J gene: TRBJ1-1; CDR3 protein: CASSVTGGLTEAFF; CDR3 DNA: TGTGCCAGCAGCGTTACAGGGGGCCTAACTGAAGCTTTCTTT
clone size: NA; V gene: TRBV10-3; D gene: NA; J gene: TRBJ1-1; CDR3 protein: CAIRATENTEAFF; CDR3 DNA: TGTGCCATCAGGGCGACAGAGAACACTGAAGCTTTCTTT
clone size: few; V gene: TRBV6-1; D gene: TRBD2; J gene: TRBJ2-3; CDR3 protein: CASSEYGRGGPTDTQYF; CDR3 DNA: TGTGCCAGCAGTGAATACGGTCGGGGGGGCCCCACAGATACGCAGTATTTT
clone size: once; V gene: TRBV2; D gene: TRBD1; J gene: TRBJ2-1; CDR3 protein: CASKRDRLYNEQFF; CDR3 DNA: TGTGCCAGCAAACGGGACAGGCTTTACAATGAGCAGTTCTTC
clone size: few; V gene: TRBV18; D gene: TRBD1; J gene: TRBJ2-2; CDR3 protein: CASSRPGQGSGELFF; CDR3 DNA: TGTGCCAGCTCACGCCCCGGACAGGGCTCCGGGGAGCTGTTTTTT
clone size: NA; V gene: TRBV9; D gene: TRBD1; J gene: TRBJ1-2; CDR3 protein: CASSAGTGGRYGYTF; CDR3 DNA: TGTGCCAGCAGCGCGGGGACAGGGGGCCGCTATGGCTACACCTTC
clone size: NA; V gene: TRBV6-1; D gene: NA; J gene: TRBJ1-5; CDR3 protein: CASSEPGSNQPQHF; CDR3 DNA: TGTGCCAGCAGTGAACCAGGTAGCAATCAGCCCCAGCATTTT
clone size: once; V gene: TRBV12-3/TRBV12-4; D gene: TRBD1; J gene: TRBJ1-6; CDR3 protein: CASRIQGNSPLHF; CDR3 DNA: TGTGCCAGCAGGATACAGGGGAATTCACCCCTCCACTTT
clone size: NA; V gene: TRBV29-1; D gene: TRBD1; J gene: TRBJ2-3; CDR3 protein: CSAGGRDTQYF; CDR3 DNA: TGCAGCGCAGGGGGCAGGGATACGCAGTATTTT
clone size: NA; V gene: TRBV28; D gene: NA; J gene: TRBJ2-7; CDR3 protein: CASMGRDFSYEQYF; CDR3 DNA: TGTGCCAGTATGGGTCGGGACTTCTCCTACGAGCAGTACTTC
clone size: NA; V gene: TRBV28; D gene: TRBD1; J gene: TRBJ1-5; CDR3 protein: CASSPQTGGRNQPQHF; CDR3 DNA: TGTGCCAGCAGCCCACAAACAGGGGGAAGAAATCAGCCCCAGCATTTT
clone size: NA; V gene: TRBV5-1; D gene: TRBD2; J gene: TRBJ2-5; CDR3 protein: CASSRAGSGPRETQYF; CDR3 DNA: TGCGCCAGCAGTCGGGCGGGTAGCGGGCCCCGGGAGACCCAGTACTTC
clone size: NA; V gene: TRBV28; D gene: NA; J gene: TRBJ2-7; CDR3 protein: CASSPKTGTPSSYEQYF; CDR3 DNA: TGTGCCAGCAGCCCAAAGACCGGGACTCCGAGCTCCTACGAGCAGTACTTC
clone size: NA; V gene: TRBV5-1; D gene: TRBD1; J gene: TRBJ2-4; CDR3 protein: CASSLETGWDIQYF; CDR3 DNA: TGCGCCAGCAGCTTGGAGACAGGGTGGGACATTCAGTACTTC
clone size: NA; V gene: TRBV14; D gene: NA; J gene: TRBJ2-5; CDR3 protein: CASSQGLGGQETQYF; CDR3 DNA: TGTGCCAGCAGCCAAGGCCTGGGGGGACAAGAGACCCAGTACTTC
clone size: NA; V gene: TRBV9; D gene: TRBD1; J gene: TRBJ2-1; CDR3 protein: CASSDDDRANTGEQFF; CDR3 DNA: TGTGCCAGCAGCGACGATGACAGGGCTAATACGGGTGAGCAGTTCTTC
clone size: NA; V gene: TRBV15; D gene: NA; J gene: TRBJ2-4; CDR3 protein: CATSRPKQGIGNIQYF; CDR3 DNA: TGTGCCACCAGCAGACCTAAACAGGGTATCGGAAACATTCAGTACTTC
clone size: NA; V gene: TRBV15; D gene: TRBD1; J gene: TRBJ2-5; CDR3 protein: CATSRGQGALETQYF; CDR3 DNA: TGTGCCACCAGCAGGGGACAGGGGGCATTGGAGACCCAGTACTTC
clone size: once; V gene: TRBV5-1; D gene: TRBD1; J gene: TRBJ1-6; CDR3 protein: CASSWRTGVDSPLHF; CDR3 DNA: TGCGCCAGCAGCTGGAGGACAGGGGTTGATTCACCCCTCCACTTT
clone size: NA; V gene: TRBV3-1/TRBV3-2; D gene: NA; J gene: TRBJ1-4; CDR3 protein: CASREKPTNEKLFF; CDR3 DNA: TGTGCCAGCAGGGAGAAGCCAACTAATGAAAAACTGTTTTTT
clone size: NA; V gene: TRBV3-1/TRBV3-2; D gene: NA; J gene: TRBJ2-5; CDR3 protein: CASSQAGETQYF; CDR3 DNA: TGTGCCAGCAGCCAAGCGGGGGAGACCCAGTACTTC
clone size: once; V gene: TRBV6-5; D gene: NA; J gene: TRBJ2-3; CDR3 protein: CASSYSGGETDTQYF; CDR3 DNA: TGTGCCAGCAGTTACTCAGGGGGGGAGACAGATACGCAGTATTTT
clone size: few; V gene: TRBV6-1; D gene: NA; J gene: TRBJ1-1; CDR3 protein: CASSDQGSNTEAFF; CDR3 DNA: TGTGCCAGCAGTGACCAGGGGTCGAACACTGAAGCTTTCTTT
clone size: NA; V gene: TRBV4-1; D gene: NA; J gene: TRBJ1-2; CDR3 protein: CASSQDQGKGILF; CDR3 DNA: TGCGCCAGCAGCCAAGATCAGGGGAAGGGTATCCTCTTC
clone size: NA; V gene: TRBV29-1; D gene: NA; J gene: TRBJ1-2; CDR3 protein: CSVASGANYGYTF; CDR3 DNA: TGCAGCGTTGCTTCGGGAGCTAACTATGGCTACACCTTC
clone size: NA; V gene: TRBV28; D gene: TRBD2; J gene: TRBJ2-3; CDR3 protein: CASSPSLAESTDTQYF; CDR3 DNA: TGTGCCAGCAGTCCGTCCCTAGCGGAATCCACAGATACGCAGTATTTT
clone size: NA; V gene: TRBV6-2/TRBV6-3; D gene: TRBD2; J gene: TRBJ2-3; CDR3 protein: CASSYSRRGTTDTQYF; CDR3 DNA: TGTGCCAGCAGTTACTCGCGGCGGGGGACCACAGATACGCAGTATTTT
clone size: NA; V gene: TRBV6-5; D gene: NA; J gene: TRBJ2-7; CDR3 protein: CASSHRAGYEQYF; CDR3 DNA: TGTGCCAGCAGTCACCGCGCGGGCTACGAGCAGTACTTC
clone size: NA; V gene: TRBV5-6; D gene: NA; J gene: TRBJ2-3; CDR3 protein: CASSFVATDTQYF; CDR3 DNA: TGTGCCAGCAGCTTCGTGGCAACAGATACGCAGTATTTT
clone size: NA; V gene: TRBV3-1/TRBV3-2; D gene: TRBD1; J gene: TRBJ2-2; CDR3 protein: CASKGQGVYTGELFF; CDR3 DNA: TGTGCCAGCAAGGGGCAGGGGGTTTACACCGGGGAGCTGTTTTTT
clone size: NA; V gene: TRBV4-1; D gene: NA; J gene: TRBJ2-5; CDR3 protein: CASSQDWGRGETQYF; CDR3 DNA: TGCGCCAGCAGCCAAGATTGGGGGCGAGGGGAGACCCAGTACTTC
clone size: NA; V gene: TRBV11-2; D gene: TRBD1; J gene: TRBJ1-2; CDR3 protein: CASSWGLGTEKGYTF; CDR3 DNA: TGTGCCAGCAGCTGGGGACTCGGGACAGAAAAAGGCTACACCTTC
clone size: NA; V gene: TRBV5-1; D gene: TRBD2; J gene: TRBJ2-4; CDR3 protein: CASSLPPGGNTKNIQYF; CDR3 DNA: TGCGCCAGCAGCTTGCCGCCGGGGGGAAACACCAAAAACATTCAGTACTTC
clone size: NA; V gene: TRBV24-1; D gene: NA; J gene: TRBJ1-4; CDR3 protein: CATSGGAGNEKLFF; CDR3 DNA: TGTGCCACCAGCGGAGGGGCAGGGAATGAAAAACTGTTTTTT
clone size: NA; V gene: TRBV19; D gene: NA; J gene: TRBJ2-5; CDR3 protein: CASSMMGKGVYQETQYF; CDR3 DNA: TGTGCCAGTAGTATGATGGGTAAAGGGGTCTACCAAGAGACCCAGTACTTC
clone size: NA; V gene: TRBV15; D gene: NA; J gene: TRBJ1-5; CDR3 protein: CATSREAMNQPQHF; CDR3 DNA: TGTGCCACCAGCAGAGAGGCAATGAATCAGCCCCAGCATTTT